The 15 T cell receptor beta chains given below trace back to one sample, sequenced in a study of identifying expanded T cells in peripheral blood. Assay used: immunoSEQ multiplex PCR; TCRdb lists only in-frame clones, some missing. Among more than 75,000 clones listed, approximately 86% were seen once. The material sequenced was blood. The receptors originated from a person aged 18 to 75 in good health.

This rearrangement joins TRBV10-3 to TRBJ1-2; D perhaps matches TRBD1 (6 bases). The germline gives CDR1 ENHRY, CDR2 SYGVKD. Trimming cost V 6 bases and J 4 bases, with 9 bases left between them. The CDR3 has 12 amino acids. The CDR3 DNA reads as TGTGCCATCAGGTTACAGGGCTATGGCTACACCTTC. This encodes CAIRLQGYGYTF.

The CDR3 sequence: CAWNSGQNTEAFF. In DNA, the CDR3 is TGTGCCTGGAATTCAGGACAAAACACTGAAGCTTTCTTT. J is TRBJ1-1 and V is TRBV30, with a tentative D call TRBD1 (5 bases). The V gene lost 4 bases and the J gene lost 2 bases, with 11 bases spanning the gap. This CDR3 comprises 13 residues. Germline CDR1 is GTSNPN and CDR2 is SVGIG (reference sequence). The full variable domain, completed using reference TRBV30 and TRBJ1-1, is SQTIHQWPATLVQPVGSPLSLECTVEGTSNPNLYWYRQAAGRGLQLLFYSVGIGQISSEVPQNLSASRPQDRQFILSSKKLLLSDSGFYLCAWNSGQNTEAFFGQGTRLTVV.

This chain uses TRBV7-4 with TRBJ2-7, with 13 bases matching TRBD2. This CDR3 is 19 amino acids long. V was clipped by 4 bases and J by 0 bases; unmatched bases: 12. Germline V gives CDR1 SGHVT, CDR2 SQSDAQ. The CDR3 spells CASSSNRKTSGGNSYEQYF. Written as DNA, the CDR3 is TGTGCCAGCAGCTCCAACCGAAAGACTAGCGGGGGGAACTCCTACGAGCAGTACTTC.

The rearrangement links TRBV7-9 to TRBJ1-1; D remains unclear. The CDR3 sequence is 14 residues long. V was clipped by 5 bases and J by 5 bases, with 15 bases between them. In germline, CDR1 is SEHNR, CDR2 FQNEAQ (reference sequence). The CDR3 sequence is CASSHRRVGTEAFF. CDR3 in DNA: TGTGCCAGCAGCCACCGCCGGGTGGGTACTGAAGCTTTCTTT.

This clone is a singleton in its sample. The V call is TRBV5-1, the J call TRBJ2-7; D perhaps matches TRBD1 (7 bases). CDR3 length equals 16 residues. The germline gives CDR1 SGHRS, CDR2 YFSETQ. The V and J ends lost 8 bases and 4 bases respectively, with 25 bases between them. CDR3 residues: CASTAFTPSGGYEQYF. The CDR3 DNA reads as TGCGCCAGTACAGCCTTCACTCCCTCAGGGGGGTACGAGCAGTACTTC.

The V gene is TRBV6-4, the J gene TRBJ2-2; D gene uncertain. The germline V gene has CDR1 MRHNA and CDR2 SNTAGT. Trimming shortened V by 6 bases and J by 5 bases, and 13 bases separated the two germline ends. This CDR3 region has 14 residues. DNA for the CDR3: TGTGCCAGCAGACCCGACCATGGAACCGGGGAGCTGTTTTTT. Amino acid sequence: CASRPDHGTGELFF.

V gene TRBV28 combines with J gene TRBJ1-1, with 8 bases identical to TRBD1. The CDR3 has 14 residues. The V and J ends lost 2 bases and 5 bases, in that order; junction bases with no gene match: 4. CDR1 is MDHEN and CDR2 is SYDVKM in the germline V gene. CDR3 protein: CASSLIDRGTEAFF. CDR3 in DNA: TGTGCCAGCAGTTTAATCGACAGGGGTACTGAAGCTTTCTTT.

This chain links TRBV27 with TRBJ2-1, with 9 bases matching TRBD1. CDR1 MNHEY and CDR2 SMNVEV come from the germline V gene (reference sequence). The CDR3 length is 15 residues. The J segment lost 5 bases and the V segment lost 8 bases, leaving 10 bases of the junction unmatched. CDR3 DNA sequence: TGTGCCAGCGAGTCGCGGGACAGGGTCCACAATGAGCAGTTCTTC. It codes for CASESRDRVHNEQFF.

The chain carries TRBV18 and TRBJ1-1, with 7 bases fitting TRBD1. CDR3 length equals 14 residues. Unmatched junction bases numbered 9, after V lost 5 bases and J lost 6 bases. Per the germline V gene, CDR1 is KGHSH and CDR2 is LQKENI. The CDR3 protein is CASSAGQRKSEAFF. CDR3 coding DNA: TGTGCCAGCTCAGCGGGACAGCGTAAATCTGAAGCTTTCTTT.

Written as DNA, the CDR3 is TGTGCCAGCAGTTACTCGATCTTTGGGGCTAGTGAGCAGTTCTTC. Translated, it gives CASSYSIFGASEQFF. V is TRBV6-5 and J is TRBJ2-1, with D perhaps TRBD1 (5 bases). The ends were cut back, 0 bases at V and 9 bases at J, with 15 bases in the middle. The CDR3 contains 15 residues. CDR1 is MNHEY and CDR2 is SVGAGI in the germline V gene.

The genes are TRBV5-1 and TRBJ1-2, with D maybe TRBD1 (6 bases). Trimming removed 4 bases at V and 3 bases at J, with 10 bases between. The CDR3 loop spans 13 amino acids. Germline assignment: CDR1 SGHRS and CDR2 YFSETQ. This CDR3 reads CASSAQGYYGYTF. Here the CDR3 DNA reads TGCGCCAGCAGCGCACAGGGATACTATGGCTACACCTTC.

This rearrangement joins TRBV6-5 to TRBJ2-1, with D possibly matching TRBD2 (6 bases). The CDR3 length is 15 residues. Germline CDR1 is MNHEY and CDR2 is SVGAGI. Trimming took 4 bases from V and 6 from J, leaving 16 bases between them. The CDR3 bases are TGTGCCAGCAGTTCCTACACGGTCGGGAGCAATGAGCAGTTCTTC. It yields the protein CASSSYTVGSNEQFF.

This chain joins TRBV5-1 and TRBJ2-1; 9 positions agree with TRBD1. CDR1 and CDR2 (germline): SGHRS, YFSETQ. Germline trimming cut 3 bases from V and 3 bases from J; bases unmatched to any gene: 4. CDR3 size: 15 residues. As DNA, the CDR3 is TGCGCCAGCAGCTCGGACAGGGGTCTCTACAATGAGCAGTTCTTC. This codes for CASSSDRGLYNEQFF.

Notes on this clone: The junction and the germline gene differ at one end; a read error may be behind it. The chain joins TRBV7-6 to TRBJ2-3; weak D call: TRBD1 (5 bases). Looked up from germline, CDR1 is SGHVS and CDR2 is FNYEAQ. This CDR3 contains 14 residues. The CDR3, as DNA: TGTGCCAGCAGCTTAGCGTCTTGGGGCGATACGCCGTATTTT. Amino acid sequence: CASSLASWGDTPYF.

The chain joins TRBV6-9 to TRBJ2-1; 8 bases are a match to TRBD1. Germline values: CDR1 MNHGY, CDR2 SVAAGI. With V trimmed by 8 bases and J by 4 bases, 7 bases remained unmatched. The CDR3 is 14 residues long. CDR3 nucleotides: TGTGCCAGCGGGGGGACAGGACCGTACAATGAGCAGTTCTTC. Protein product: CASGGTGPYNEQFF.